This T cell receptor beta chain is from a study of tumor-infiltrating lymphocytes in primary liver carcinoma. Study as a whole: About 3.65 to 8 million productive TCRbeta reads were obtained from the samples, with similar numbers across tissue types.

Production of TCR beta cDNA used approximately 0.45 ug total RNA together with a constant-region primer. Sequencing libraries for TCR beta derived from three nested multiplex PCR rounds that used slightly modified ARM-PCR. The first two PCR rounds used TRBV1-TRBV30 forward primers with a C-beta reverse primer, about 10 cycles each. TCRdb re-derived calls from the multiplex PCR reads in MiXCR, one entry per CDR3 protein. The sample carries 100,000 to 150,000 distinct CDR3 sequences, approximately 64% recorded once. Notes on this clonotype: Its antigen is not identified. Just one base apart from a much larger clone, this may be a read error.

Between roughly 17 and 31 mg of unsorted bulk tissue served as the source from which RNA and DNA were co-extracted. There were five separate regions sampled from each tumor. J gave up 5 bases and V 4 bases, and 5 bases lay outside the gene matches. The germline V gene has CDR1 SGHDT and CDR2 YYEEEE. This CDR3 comprises 13 residues. Study results and caveats: Merely some 7.5-24% of top clones spanned all five tumor regions.

Material: liver tumor tissue from sampling region 3. Subset indicated: tumor region T3, left-lateral pole. This sequence joins TRBV5-6 and TRBJ1-2; 7 bases are a match to TRBD1. This sequence originates from a woman aged 55-70 years with primary liver carcinoma and hepatitis B virus infection. The CDR3 reads CASSRDSKYGYTF. The DNA of the CDR3 is TGTGCCAGCAGCCGGGACAGTAAGTATGGCTACACCTTC.